The rows below give T cell receptor beta chains drawn from one sample of a study of blood T cell repertoires in COVID-19. Using immunoSEQ multiplex PCR, the repertoire was profiled, and TCRdb retains in-frame clones only, with some absent. The profile shows about 170,000 clones, roughly 91% of them singletons. The sample was peripheral blood. These receptors originate from a man aged 18 to 29 with COVID-19, enrolled during active disease. CDR3s include the opening cysteine and the closing phenylalanine or tryptophan. A D gene is named only where the DNA matches it firmly.

j_call d_call v_call cdr3_aa cdr3_nt
TRBJ2-3 NA TRBV7-2 CASSLDITSTDTQYF TGTGCCAGCAGCCTCGACATAACTAGCACAGATACGCAGTATTTT
TRBJ2-5 TRBD2 TRBV7-9 CASSLEGGPSRETQYF TGTGCCAGCAGCTTGGAGGGAGGGCCCTCTCGAGAGACCCAGTACTTC
TRBJ1-5 TRBD1 TRBV19 CASRLGRGMAGGQPQHF TGTGCCAGCAGGCTGGGTCGTGGGATGGCAGGGGGACAGCCCCAGCATTTT
TRBJ2-1 NA TRBV28 CASSLSGGGGEQFF TGTGCCAGCAGTTTATCCGGGGGCGGGGGTGAGCAGTTCTTC
TRBJ1-5 NA TRBV5-3 CARSLASVGHRIGNQPQHF TGTGCCAGAAGCTTGGCGTCGGTGGGACACCGGATCGGCAATCAGCCCCAGCATTTT
TRBJ1-1 NA TRBV12-3/TRBV12-4 CASRGGFAEAFF TGTGCCAGCCGGGGGGGCTTCGCTGAAGCTTTCTTT
TRBJ1-2 NA TRBV9 CASSVGPNYGYTF TGTGCCAGCAGCGTGGGCCCTAACTATGGCTACACCTTC
TRBJ2-4 NA TRBV6-5 CASSYSMGGKNIQYF TGTGCCAGCAGTTACTCGATGGGAGGCAAAAACATTCAGTACTTC
TRBJ2-1 TRBD2 TRBV4-3 CASSFGTSGYNEQFF TGCGCCAGCAGCTTCGGGACTAGCGGATACAATGAGCAGTTCTTC
TRBJ1-6 TRBD1 TRBV5-6 CASSLAFRTGSSPLHF TGTGCCAGCAGCTTGGCATTTAGGACAGGGTCATCACCCCTCCACTTT